These T cell receptor beta chains were read from a single sample in a study of neurological immune-mediated disorders. TCRdb called the 5' RACE reads again in MiXCR, with one record for every CDR3 protein. This sample has some 50,000 distinct CDR3 sequences, with roughly 15% found just once. The sample consisted of PBMCs. Source of these receptors: a man aged 55-75 years in good health. Each CDR3 is given without its conserved first and last residue. The order of the fields is D gene, V gene, J gene, CDR3 protein. The D gene is left open where the match is weak.

D: NA; V: TRBV5-1; J: TRBJ1-1; CDR3: ASSFHGDTEAF
D: NA; V: TRBV5-1; J: TRBJ2-7; CDR3: ASSLAPGSGYEQY
D: TRBD1; V: TRBV5-1; J: TRBJ2-5; CDR3: ASSFQGEGETQY
D: TRBD2; V: TRBV7-8; J: TRBJ2-1; CDR3: ASSPGGGSYNEQF
D: TRBD1; V: TRBV20-1; J: TRBJ2-7; CDR3: SAASQGSEQY
D: TRBD2; V: TRBV20-1; J: TRBJ2-1; CDR3: SARGTSGRAYEQF
D: NA; V: TRBV2; J: TRBJ2-1; CDR3: ASSVEKVEF
D: NA; V: TRBV5-5; J: TRBJ2-7; CDR3: ASSSLRLGIDEQY
D: TRBD2; V: TRBV4-2; J: TRBJ2-7; CDR3: ASSPGLSGLAYEQY
D: NA; V: TRBV5-1; J: TRBJ1-1; CDR3: ASGGGGPNTEAF
D: TRBD2; V: TRBV12-3/TRBV12-4; J: TRBJ2-1; CDR3: ASSGGVRSGRYNEQF
D: NA; V: TRBV20-1; J: TRBJ1-2; CDR3: SARGLGTNYGYT
D: TRBD1; V: TRBV5-4; J: TRBJ2-7; CDR3: ASSIGGQVPSYEQY
D: NA; V: TRBV28; J: TRBJ2-5; CDR3: ASSFPPQETQY
D: TRBD1; V: TRBV12-3/TRBV12-4; J: TRBJ1-1; CDR3: ASSFQGGTEAF
D: NA; V: TRBV9; J: TRBJ2-3; CDR3: ASSVQTGATDTQY
D: TRBD1; V: TRBV28; J: TRBJ2-3; CDR3: ASSPRTGVADTQY
D: NA; V: TRBV6-5; J: TRBJ1-2; CDR3: ASSSTVSGYLTGLTDYGCT
D: NA; V: TRBV6-2/TRBV6-3; J: TRBJ2-1; CDR3: ASSFQNTYNEQF
D: NA; V: TRBV9; J: TRBJ1-1; CDR3: ASSAPGRLNTEAF
D: NA; V: TRBV7-6; J: TRBJ1-1; CDR3: ASSSQGESF
D: NA; V: TRBV7-2; J: TRBJ1-5; CDR3: ASSLDRARGQPQH
D: NA; V: TRBV27; J: TRBJ1-4; CDR3: ASSLSSRGDRLF
D: NA; V: TRBV10-3; J: TRBJ2-7; CDR3: AISESTGTYEQY
D: NA; V: TRBV20-1; J: TRBJ2-5; CDR3: GAVPSQETQY
D: TRBD2; V: TRBV7-2; J: TRBJ2-7; CDR3: ASSWEGRGHEQY
D: NA; V: TRBV20-1; J: TRBJ1-1; CDR3: SARSGGDPEAF
D: TRBD1; V: TRBV5-1; J: TRBJ1-2; CDR3: ASSLGLSTGDVDGYT
D: TRBD2; V: TRBV7-8; J: TRBJ2-7; CDR3: ASSFSDGRAVYEQY
D: TRBD1; V: TRBV7-8; J: TRBJ2-7; CDR3: ASSLVVGQGASSYEQY
D: NA; V: TRBV7-6; J: TRBJ2-2; CDR3: ASSLGWGTGELF